This T cell receptor (beta chain) was recorded in a study of T cells after yellow fever vaccination. Study outcomes and limitations: The secondary response was weaker but peaked faster, day 5 versus 15.

CDR3 length: 14 amino acids. The germline gives CDR1 SGHDT, CDR2 YYEEEE. Trimming stripped 4 bases from V and 7 bases from J, with 15 bases between. Worth noting for this clonotype: The antigen remains unidentified.

5'RACE template switching generated TCR cDNA, adding a universal primer site and UMIs. One entry per CDR3 protein results from TCRdb running MiXCR on the 5' RACE reads. The sample contains 550,000 to 750,000 distinct CDR3 sequences, about 14% of which appear only once. This chain connects TRBV5-6 to TRBJ2-1; D possibly matches TRBD1 or TRBD2 (7 bases each). This receptor was identified in a man aged 30-40 years who received the YFV17D yellow fever vaccine. Sequencing used PBMCs, obtained on the day of the yellow fever booster vaccination. Written as DNA, the CDR3 is TGTGCCAGCAGCCAGGGGGGGCCGTCAAATGAGCAGTTCTTC. Amino acid sequence: CASSQGGPSNEQFF. Full variable domain (outside the CDR3, taken from reference TRBV5-6 and TRBJ2-1): DAGVTQSPTHLIKTRGQQVTLRCSPKSGHDTVSWYQQALGQGPQFIFQYYEEEERQRGNFPDRFSGHQFPNYSSELNVNALLLGDSALYLCASSQGGPSNEQFFGPGTRLTVL.